The 4 T cell receptor beta chains listed next were all sequenced from one sample in a study of T cell responses to AZD1222 COVID-19 vaccine. The assay was immunoSEQ multiplex PCR, and TCRdb's table has in-frame clones only and misses some. The data contain 120,000 to 150,000 clones, about nine tenths of them seen just once; the ten biggest clones take up roughly 3.6%. The specimen comprised peripheral blood, sampled on day 0 of AZD1222 vaccination. The receptors come from an adult in good health.

The chain combines TRBV30 with TRBJ2-5; D not resolved. CDR1 is GTSNPN, CDR2 SVGIG, per germline (reference sequence). The CDR3 extends over 12 amino acids. V was pared by 3 bases and J by 7 bases, with 12 bases between. The CDR3 spells CAWRKRGGTQYF. The CDR3 DNA sequence: TGTGCCTGGAGGAAGCGCGGCGGGACCCAGTACTTC.

The chain employs TRBV30 and TRBJ2-1, with a tentative D call TRBD2 (6 bases). V was cut by 5 bases and J by 8 bases, with 13 bases left in between. Germline loops: CDR1 GTSNPN, CDR2 SVGIG (reference sequence). CDR3 length: 12 residues. The CDR3 DNA sequence: TGTGCCTGGGGACCTACGGGGGATGAGCAGTTCTTC. It specifies CAWGPTGDEQFF.

The chain joins TRBV2 to TRBJ2-3; 8 bases match TRBD2. The CDR3 sequence is 16 residues long. J lost 1 base, V lost 6 bases, and 9 bases had no gene match. The V gene's germline CDR1 is SNHLY and CDR2 FYNNEI. CDR3 sequence (DNA): TGTGCCAGCAGGGGTCGTGGTAGCGGGGGCACAGATACGCAGTATTTT. It codes for CASRGRGSGGTDTQYF. Full variable domain (rest looked up from reference TRBV2 and TRBJ2-3): EPEVTQTPSHQVTQMGQEVILRCVPISNHLYFYWYRQILGQKVEFLVSFYNNEISEKSEIFDDQFSVERPDGSNFTLKIRSTKLEDSAMYFCASRGRGSGGTDTQYFGPGTRLTVL.

V gene TRBV29-1 combines with J gene TRBJ1-2, with D possibly TRBD1 on 6 matching bases. The V gene's germline CDR1 is SQVTM and CDR2 ANQGSEA. CDR3 size: 13 residues. The V and J ends lost 5 bases and 5 bases respectively, with 15 bases between them. The CDR3 protein is CSVLTGNAYGYTF. In DNA, the CDR3 is TGCAGCGTTCTCACAGGGAACGCTTATGGCTACACCTTC.